This T cell receptor (beta chain) was sequenced for a study of blood T cells in healthy people across ages. Study-wide points: It was found that TCR beta diversity correlated strongly with the percentage of naive T cells.

The authors drew around 11 milliliters of peripheral blood from each donor. There were at least 5 micrograms of total RNA extracted from every sample. Worth noting for this clonotype: Its target is not known.

The CDR3 consists of 14 residues. Germline CDR1 and CDR2: SNHLY and FYNNEI. V was trimmed by 7 bases and J by 0 bases, leaving 12 bases between them. The authors ran a second PCR of roughly 6 to 12 cycles using a sample-barcoded 5' primer and a J-beta primer mix. Each TCR beta cDNA got a 12-nucleotide random molecular identifier. TCRdb independently ran MiXCR on the 5' RACE reads; one entry per CDR3 protein. This sample carries 600,000 to 800,000 distinct CDR3 sequences, 52% of them seen once, and the ten largest clones take approximately 12%. The sample taken for sequencing was blood. This sequence originates from an elderly woman in good health. The rearrangement uses TRBV2 and TRBJ2-5, with a weak D call TRBD1 (6 bases). The CDR3 here is CASITQGYQETQYF. DNA for the CDR3: TGTGCCAGCATCACACAGGGTTACCAAGAGACCCAGTACTTC.